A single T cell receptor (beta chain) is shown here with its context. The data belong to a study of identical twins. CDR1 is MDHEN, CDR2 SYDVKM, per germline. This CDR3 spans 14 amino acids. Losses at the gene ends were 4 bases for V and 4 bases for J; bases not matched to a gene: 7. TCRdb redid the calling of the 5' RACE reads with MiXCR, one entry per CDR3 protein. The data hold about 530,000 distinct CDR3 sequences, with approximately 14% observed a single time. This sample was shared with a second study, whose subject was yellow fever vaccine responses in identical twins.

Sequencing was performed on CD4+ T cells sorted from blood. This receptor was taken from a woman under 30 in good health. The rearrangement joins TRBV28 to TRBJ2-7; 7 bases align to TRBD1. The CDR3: CASSSPGQMYEQYF. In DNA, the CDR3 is TGTGCCAGCAGTTCCCCGGGACAGATGTACGAGCAGTACTTC.